The rows below give T cell receptor beta chains drawn from one sample of a study of early T cells in non-severe SARS-CoV-2 infection. TCRdb re-called the 5' RACE reads with MiXCR, one entry per CDR3 protein. The table includes about 60,000 distinct CDR3 sequences, around 19% detected once. Sequencing was performed on whole blood, taken at baseline. Receptors were obtained from an adult who was a healthcare worker with PCR-confirmed SARS-CoV-2 infection or an uninfected control (not recorded which). CDR3s include the opening cysteine and the closing phenylalanine or tryptophan. A D gene is named only where the DNA matches it firmly. Rows give clone size only sometimes, using once, few, many, or a class for an expanded clone.

V gene: TRBV18; clone size: many; D gene: TRBD2; J gene: TRBJ2-2; CDR3 DNA: TGTGCCAGCTCACCACTAGCGGGGGCCGACACCGGGGAGCTGTTTTTT; CDR3 protein: CASSPLAGADTGELFF
V gene: TRBV10-3; clone size: NA; D gene: NA; J gene: TRBJ2-1; CDR3 DNA: TGTGCCATCAGTACGGGGTCCCACTCCTACAATGAGCAGTTCTTC; CDR3 protein: CAISTGSHSYNEQFF
V gene: TRBV18; clone size: few; D gene: NA; J gene: TRBJ2-5; CDR3 DNA: TGTGCCAGCTCACCGGGGGTTCAGGAGACCCAGTACTTC; CDR3 protein: CASSPGVQETQYF
V gene: TRBV7-6; clone size: NA; D gene: NA; J gene: TRBJ2-2; CDR3 DNA: TGTGCCAGCAGCGAAGGACAGAACACCGGGGAGCTGTTTTTT; CDR3 protein: CASSEGQNTGELFF
V gene: TRBV3-1; clone size: NA; D gene: NA; J gene: TRBJ1-2; CDR3 DNA: TGTGCCAGCAGCCTACTTATGGAGTTCGGAGGCTACACCTTC; CDR3 protein: CASSLLMEFGGYTF
V gene: TRBV20-1; clone size: few; D gene: NA; J gene: TRBJ1-2; CDR3 DNA: TGCAGTGCCCCCTTTGGTTATGGCTACACCTTC; CDR3 protein: CSAPFGYGYTF
V gene: TRBV7-9; clone size: NA; D gene: NA; J gene: TRBJ1-1; CDR3 DNA: TGTGCCAGCAGCTTACAGCTGAACACTGAAGCTTTCTTT; CDR3 protein: CASSLQLNTEAFF
V gene: TRBV20-1; clone size: NA; D gene: NA; J gene: TRBJ2-1; CDR3 DNA: TGCAGTGCTAGAGTGGGCGGGGCCTCCTACAATGAGCAGTTCTTC; CDR3 protein: CSARVGGASYNEQFF
V gene: TRBV12-3/TRBV12-4; clone size: few; D gene: NA; J gene: TRBJ1-2; CDR3 DNA: TGTGCCAGCAGTTTAGATGGGGGTACTAACTATGGCTACACCTTC; CDR3 protein: CASSLDGGTNYGYTF
V gene: TRBV5-6; clone size: few; D gene: TRBD1; J gene: TRBJ1-6; CDR3 DNA: TGTGCCAGCAGCCTTCCGCAGGGGGCATCCTATAATTCACCCCTCCACTTT; CDR3 protein: CASSLPQGASYNSPLHF
V gene: TRBV12-3/TRBV12-4; clone size: NA; D gene: NA; J gene: TRBJ2-3; CDR3 DNA: TGTGCCAGCAGTTTCGCCCCCCCGGATACGCAGTATTTT; CDR3 protein: CASSFAPPDTQYF
V gene: TRBV7-9; clone size: few; D gene: TRBD2; J gene: TRBJ2-1; CDR3 DNA: TGTGCCAGCAGCTCGACTAGCGGGTTGAGATTTGAGCAGTTCTTC; CDR3 protein: CASSSTSGLRFEQFF
V gene: TRBV5-8; clone size: NA; D gene: TRBD1; J gene: TRBJ2-5; CDR3 DNA: TGTGCCAGCAGCAACGGACAGGGAAGCGGCCAAGAGACCCAGTACTTC; CDR3 protein: CASSNGQGSGQETQYF
V gene: TRBV4-1; clone size: few; D gene: TRBD1; J gene: TRBJ1-3; CDR3 DNA: TGCGCCAGCAGCCACCTGGACAGGGGGTACTCTGGAAACACCATATATTTT; CDR3 protein: CASSHLDRGYSGNTIYF
V gene: TRBV5-1; clone size: NA; D gene: NA; J gene: TRBJ1-1; CDR3 DNA: TGCGCCAGCAGCTCCCGGGACTCCCTAAGGGGCACTGAAGCTTTCTTT; CDR3 protein: CASSSRDSLRGTEAFF
V gene: TRBV18; clone size: NA; D gene: TRBD2; J gene: TRBJ2-5; CDR3 DNA: TGTGCCAGCTCACCAAGGACAAGCGGGAGATCTGAGACCCAGTACTTC; CDR3 protein: CASSPRTSGRSETQYF
V gene: TRBV7-9; clone size: NA; D gene: NA; J gene: TRBJ1-1; CDR3 DNA: TGTGCCAGCAGCTTAACAGACATGAACACTGAAGCTTTCTTT; CDR3 protein: CASSLTDMNTEAFF
V gene: TRBV4-1; clone size: many; D gene: NA; J gene: TRBJ1-1; CDR3 DNA: TGCGCCAGCAGCCGGGGACATTCAGGGGACACTGAAGCTTTCTTT; CDR3 protein: CASSRGHSGDTEAFF
V gene: TRBV28; clone size: NA; D gene: NA; J gene: TRBJ2-2; CDR3 DNA: TGTGCCAGCCTTCTGGGGCTACCATCCACCGGGGAGCTGTTTTTT; CDR3 protein: CASLLGLPSTGELFF
V gene: TRBV7-2; clone size: many; D gene: TRBD2; J gene: TRBJ2-7; CDR3 DNA: TGTGCCAGCAGCTTAGTAAGACTAGCGGGAGTAGGAGCCTACGAGCAGTACTTC; CDR3 protein: CASSLVRLAGVGAYEQYF
V gene: TRBV3-1; clone size: many; D gene: NA; J gene: TRBJ2-7; CDR3 DNA: TGTGCCAGCAGCCAAGATCTCAGGGACTCCCTCGAGCAGTACTTC; CDR3 protein: CASSQDLRDSLEQYF
V gene: TRBV10-3; clone size: NA; D gene: TRBD1; J gene: TRBJ2-7; CDR3 DNA: TGTGCCATCAGTGAAGGGACAGGGTTGGATGAGCAGTACTTC; CDR3 protein: CAISEGTGLDEQYF
V gene: TRBV6-2/TRBV6-3; clone size: few; D gene: NA; J gene: TRBJ1-5; CDR3 DNA: TGTGCCAGCAGCCCATCGGAGGGGCGCATTCAGCCCCAGCATTTT; CDR3 protein: CASSPSEGRIQPQHF
V gene: TRBV20-1; clone size: NA; D gene: TRBD1; J gene: TRBJ2-2; CDR3 DNA: TGCAGTGCTTGGGACAGGTGGAACACCGGGGAGCTGTTTTTT; CDR3 protein: CSAWDRWNTGELFF
V gene: TRBV20-1; clone size: NA; D gene: NA; J gene: TRBJ1-1; CDR3 DNA: TGCAGTGCTAATACAGGGAACACTGAAGCTTTCTTT; CDR3 protein: CSANTGNTEAFF
V gene: TRBV11-2; clone size: few; D gene: TRBD1; J gene: TRBJ1-4; CDR3 DNA: TGTGCCAGCAGCTTGACAGGGCAACTCCCAGCAACTAATGAAAAACTGTTTTTT; CDR3 protein: CASSLTGQLPATNEKLFF
V gene: TRBV11-2; clone size: few; D gene: TRBD1; J gene: TRBJ1-2; CDR3 DNA: TGTGCCAGCAGCTCAACCGGGACAGATCGACGTGGCTACACCTTC; CDR3 protein: CASSSTGTDRRGYTF
V gene: TRBV6-4; clone size: NA; D gene: NA; J gene: TRBJ2-2; CDR3 DNA: TGTGCCAGCAGACTAGAAGACACCGGGGAGCTGTTTTTT; CDR3 protein: CASRLEDTGELFF
V gene: TRBV3-1; clone size: few; D gene: TRBD2; J gene: TRBJ2-7; CDR3 DNA: TGTGCCAGCAGCCAACTAGCGGGAGACAACGAGCAGTACTTC; CDR3 protein: CASSQLAGDNEQYF
V gene: TRBV29-1; clone size: once; D gene: NA; J gene: TRBJ1-3; CDR3 DNA: TGCAGCGTTGGAGGAGGGGAAGGAAACACCATATATTTT; CDR3 protein: CSVGGGEGNTIYF
V gene: TRBV7-9; clone size: many; D gene: NA; J gene: TRBJ1-1; CDR3 DNA: TGTGCCAGCAGCTTAAATCTCGGTCAGAACACTGAAGCTTTCTTT; CDR3 protein: CASSLNLGQNTEAFF
V gene: TRBV4-3; clone size: once; D gene: NA; J gene: TRBJ1-2; CDR3 DNA: TGCGCCAGCAGCCAAGTTTCAGCAAACTATGGCTACACCTTC; CDR3 protein: CASSQVSANYGYTF
V gene: TRBV4-2; clone size: NA; D gene: NA; J gene: TRBJ2-7; CDR3 DNA: TGTGCCAGCAGCCAAGATCTTGGGACCTACGAGCAGTACTTC; CDR3 protein: CASSQDLGTYEQYF
V gene: TRBV19; clone size: NA; D gene: NA; J gene: TRBJ2-3; CDR3 DNA: TGTGCCAGTAGTATAGAAAGCACAGATACGCAGTATTTT; CDR3 protein: CASSIESTDTQYF
V gene: TRBV12-3/TRBV12-4; clone size: few; D gene: TRBD1; J gene: TRBJ2-3; CDR3 DNA: TGTGCCAGCAGCCAACCACAGGGGACGCAGTATTTT; CDR3 protein: CASSQPQGTQYF
V gene: TRBV12-3/TRBV12-4; clone size: few; D gene: NA; J gene: TRBJ2-2; CDR3 DNA: TGTGCCAGCAGTTTAGACAGGCCGAACACCGGGGAGCTGTTTTTT; CDR3 protein: CASSLDRPNTGELFF
V gene: TRBV28; clone size: few; D gene: TRBD2; J gene: TRBJ2-5; CDR3 DNA: TGTGCCAGCAGTCAAGCGGGGGGGCGTGAAGAGACCCAGTACTTC; CDR3 protein: CASSQAGGREETQYF
V gene: TRBV29-1; clone size: few; D gene: TRBD1; J gene: TRBJ2-7; CDR3 DNA: TGCAGCGTGGGACAGGGGGCTCTCCACGAGCAGTACTTC; CDR3 protein: CSVGQGALHEQYF
V gene: TRBV7-9; clone size: NA; D gene: NA; J gene: TRBJ1-1; CDR3 DNA: TGTGCCAGCAGCTTAGCGTCTGCCGGCACTGAAGCTTTCTTT; CDR3 protein: CASSLASAGTEAFF
V gene: TRBV11-2; clone size: few; D gene: TRBD2; J gene: TRBJ2-3; CDR3 DNA: TGTGCCAGCACCGAAGGGACTAGCGGATACAACACAGATACGCAGTATTTT; CDR3 protein: CASTEGTSGYNTDTQYF
V gene: TRBV11-2; clone size: few; D gene: NA; J gene: TRBJ1-1; CDR3 DNA: TGTGCCAGCAGCTTAGGGTACGGTGAAGCTTTCTTT; CDR3 protein: CASSLGYGEAFF
V gene: TRBV5-1; clone size: many; D gene: NA; J gene: TRBJ2-7; CDR3 DNA: TGCGCCAGCGGCATGACAGGAATACCCTACGAGCAGTACTTC; CDR3 protein: CASGMTGIPYEQYF
V gene: TRBV7-2; clone size: NA; D gene: NA; J gene: TRBJ2-5; CDR3 DNA: TGTGCCAGCAGCTCGACACCCCAAGAGACCCAGTACTTC; CDR3 protein: CASSSTPQETQYF
V gene: TRBV3-1; clone size: NA; D gene: TRBD2; J gene: TRBJ2-1; CDR3 DNA: TGTGCCAGCAGCCAACACGGGGGGGCCTTGTACAATGAGCAGTTCTTC; CDR3 protein: CASSQHGGALYNEQFF
V gene: TRBV28; clone size: NA; D gene: NA; J gene: TRBJ1-6; CDR3 DNA: TGTGCCAGCAGTTTATTCGGGGCCTCACCCCTCCACTTT; CDR3 protein: CASSLFGASPLHF
V gene: TRBV12-3/TRBV12-4; clone size: many; D gene: NA; J gene: TRBJ1-1; CDR3 DNA: TGTGCCAGCAGTTTCCTCTCGGGGACTGAAGCTTTCTTT; CDR3 protein: CASSFLSGTEAFF
V gene: TRBV3-2; clone size: few; D gene: NA; J gene: TRBJ1-6; CDR3 DNA: TGTGCCAGCAGCCCGCCGACAGGGTGGTCATGTAATTCACCCCTCCACTTT; CDR3 protein: CASSPPTGWSCNSPLHF
V gene: TRBV5-1; clone size: NA; D gene: TRBD1; J gene: TRBJ1-4; CDR3 DNA: TGCGCCAGCAGCTTGGACAGACAGGGGAGTGAAAAACTGTTTTTT; CDR3 protein: CASSLDRQGSEKLFF
V gene: TRBV12-3/TRBV12-4; clone size: many; D gene: NA; J gene: TRBJ2-7; CDR3 DNA: TGTGCCAGCAGTTTGAACTACTACGAGCAGTACTTC; CDR3 protein: CASSLNYYEQYF
V gene: TRBV7-2; clone size: few; D gene: NA; J gene: TRBJ2-3; CDR3 DNA: TGTGCCAGCAGCTTAGGTTCCGCGGGGTCTAGCACAGATACGCAGTATTTT; CDR3 protein: CASSLGSAGSSTDTQYF